This T cell receptor (beta chain) was profiled in a study of neurological immune-mediated disorders. Study results and limitations: Private repertoires in all groups were suggested by the absence of shared CDR3 amino acid sequences among expanded clones across subjects.

V shed 4 bases and J shed 6 bases, with 12 bases lying between them. Germline V gene sequence: CDR1 SEHNR, CDR2 FQNEAQ (reference sequence). The CDR3 consists of 13 residues. This clonotype was seen many times. As yet, its antigen is unknown. TCRdb re-called the 5' RACE reads with MiXCR, one entry per CDR3 protein. This table holds about 19,000 distinct CDR3 sequences, 6% to 8% found once. Sorted libraries were made with 1 million CD4+ or CD8+ T cells. Source material: CD8+ T cells from blood. The V gene is TRBV7-9, the J gene TRBJ1-1, with a weak D call TRBD1 (6 bases). The TCR was taken from a woman aged 25 to 39 with HTLV-1-associated myelopathy (HAM/TSP). This chain's CDR3 is CASSSPGVAEAFF. In nucleotides, the CDR3 is TGTGCCAGCAGCTCACCAGGGGTGGCTGAAGCTTTCTTT.